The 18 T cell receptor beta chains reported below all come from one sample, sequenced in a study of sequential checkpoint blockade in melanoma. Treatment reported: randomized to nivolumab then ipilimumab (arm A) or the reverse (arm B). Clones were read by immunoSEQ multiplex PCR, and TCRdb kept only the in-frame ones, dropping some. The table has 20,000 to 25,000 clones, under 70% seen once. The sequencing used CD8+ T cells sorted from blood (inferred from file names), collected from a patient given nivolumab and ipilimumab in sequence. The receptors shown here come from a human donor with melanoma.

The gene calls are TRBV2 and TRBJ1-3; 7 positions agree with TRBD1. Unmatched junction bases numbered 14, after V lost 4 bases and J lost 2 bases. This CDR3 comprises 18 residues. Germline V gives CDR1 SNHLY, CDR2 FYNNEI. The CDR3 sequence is CASSGKPSGQIPGNTIYF. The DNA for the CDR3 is TGTGCCAGCAGTGGAAAGCCTTCGGGACAGATCCCTGGAAACACCATATATTTT.

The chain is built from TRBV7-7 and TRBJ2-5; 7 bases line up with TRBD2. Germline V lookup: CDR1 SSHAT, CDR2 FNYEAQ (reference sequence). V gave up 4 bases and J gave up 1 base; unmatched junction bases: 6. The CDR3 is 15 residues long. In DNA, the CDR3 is TGTGCCAGCAGCTCCCGCGGGGAGGGCCAAGAGACCCAGTACTTC. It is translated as CASSSRGEGQETQYF. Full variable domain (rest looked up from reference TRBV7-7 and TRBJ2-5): GAGVSQSPRYKVTKRGQDVTLRCDPISSHATLYWYQQALGQGPEFLTYFNYEAQPDKSGLPSDRFSAERPEGSISTLTIQRTEQRDSAMYRCASSSRGEGQETQYFGPGTRLLVL.

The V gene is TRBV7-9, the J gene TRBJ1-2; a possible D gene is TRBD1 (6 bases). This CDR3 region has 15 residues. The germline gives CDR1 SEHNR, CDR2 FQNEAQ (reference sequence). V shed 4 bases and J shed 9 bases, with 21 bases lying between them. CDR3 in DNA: TGTGCCAGCAGCTCCGATTTAATACAGGGTGGGAGCTACACCTTC. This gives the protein CASSSDLIQGGSYTF.

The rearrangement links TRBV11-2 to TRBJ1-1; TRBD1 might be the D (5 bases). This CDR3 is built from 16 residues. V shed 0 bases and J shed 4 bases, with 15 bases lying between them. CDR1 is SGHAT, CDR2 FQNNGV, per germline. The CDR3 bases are TGTGCCAGCAGCTTAGATCCCCGGGGGATAGGCACTGAAGCTTTCTTT. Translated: CASSLDPRGIGTEAFF.

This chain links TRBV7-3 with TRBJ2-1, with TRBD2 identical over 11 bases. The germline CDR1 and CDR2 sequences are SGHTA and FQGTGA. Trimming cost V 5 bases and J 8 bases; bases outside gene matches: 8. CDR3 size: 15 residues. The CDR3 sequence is CASSRSGGAIDEQFF. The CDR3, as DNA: TGTGCCAGCAGCCGTAGCGGGGGGGCGATCGATGAGCAGTTCTTC.

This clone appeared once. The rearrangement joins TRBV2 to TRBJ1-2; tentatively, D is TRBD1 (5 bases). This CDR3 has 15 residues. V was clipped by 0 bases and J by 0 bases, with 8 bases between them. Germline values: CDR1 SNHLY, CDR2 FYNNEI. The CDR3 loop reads CASSEATGSNYGYTF. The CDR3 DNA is TGTGCCAGCAGTGAAGCCACAGGCTCTAACTATGGCTACACCTTC.

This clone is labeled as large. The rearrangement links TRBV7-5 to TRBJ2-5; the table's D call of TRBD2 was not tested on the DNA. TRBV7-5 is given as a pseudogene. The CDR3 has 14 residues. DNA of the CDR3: TGTGCCAGAAGCCGCGGGACCCCGGGAGAGACCCAGTACTTC. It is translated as CARSRGTPGETQYF.

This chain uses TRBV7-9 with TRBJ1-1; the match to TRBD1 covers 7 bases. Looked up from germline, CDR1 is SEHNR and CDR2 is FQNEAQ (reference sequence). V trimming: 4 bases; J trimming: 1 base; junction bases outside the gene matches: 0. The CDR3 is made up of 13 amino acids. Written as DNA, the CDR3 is TGTGCCAGCAGCTGGACAGGGAACACTGAAGCTTTCTTT. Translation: CASSWTGNTEAFF. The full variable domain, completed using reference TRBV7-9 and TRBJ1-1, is DTGVSQNPRHKITKRGQNVTFRCDPISEHNRLYWYRQTLGQGPEFLTYFQNEAQLEKSRLLSDRFSAERPKGSFSTLEIQRTEQGDSAMYLCASSWTGNTEAFFGQGTRLTVV.

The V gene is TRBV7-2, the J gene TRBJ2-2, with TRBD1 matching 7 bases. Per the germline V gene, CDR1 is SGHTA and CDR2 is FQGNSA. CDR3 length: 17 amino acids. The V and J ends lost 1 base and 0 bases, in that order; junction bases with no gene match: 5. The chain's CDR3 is CASSLGGGWPNTGELFF. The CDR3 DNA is TGTGCCAGCAGCTTAGGAGGGGGCTGGCCGAACACCGGGGAGCTGTTTTTT.

The DNA of the CDR3 is TGTGCCAGCAGTTACGGGGGCGAGTCCTACGAGCAGTACTTC. This codes for CASSYGGESYEQYF. The V and J genes are TRBV6-6 and TRBJ2-7; D possibly corresponds to TRBD1 (6 bases). CDR1 and CDR2 from the germline V gene are MNHNY and SVGAGI (reference sequence). With 2 bases removed from V and 1 base from J, the gap between germline ends came to 9 bases. CDR3 length: 14 amino acids.

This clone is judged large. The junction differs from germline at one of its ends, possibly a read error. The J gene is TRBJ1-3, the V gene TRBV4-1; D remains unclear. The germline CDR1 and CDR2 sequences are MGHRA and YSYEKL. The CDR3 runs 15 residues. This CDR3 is CASSEDRYSGNTIYF. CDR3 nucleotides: TGCGCCAGCAGCGAAGACCGCTACTCTGGAAACACCATATATTTT.

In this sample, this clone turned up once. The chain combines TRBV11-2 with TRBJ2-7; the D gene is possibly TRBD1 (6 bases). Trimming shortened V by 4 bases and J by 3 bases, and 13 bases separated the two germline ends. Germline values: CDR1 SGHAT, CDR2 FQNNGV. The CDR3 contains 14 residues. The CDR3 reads CASSWDIGNYEQYV. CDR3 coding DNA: TGTGCCAGCAGCTGGGACATCGGAAACTACGAGCAGTACGTC.

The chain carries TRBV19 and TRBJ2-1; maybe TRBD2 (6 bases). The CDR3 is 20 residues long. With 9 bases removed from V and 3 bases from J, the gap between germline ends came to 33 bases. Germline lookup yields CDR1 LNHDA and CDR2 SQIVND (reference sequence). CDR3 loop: CASKGPDREKPYIVYNEQFF. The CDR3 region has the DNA TGTGCCAGCAAAGGGCCAGATCGGGAGAAACCATATATCGTCTACAATGAGCAGTTCTTC.

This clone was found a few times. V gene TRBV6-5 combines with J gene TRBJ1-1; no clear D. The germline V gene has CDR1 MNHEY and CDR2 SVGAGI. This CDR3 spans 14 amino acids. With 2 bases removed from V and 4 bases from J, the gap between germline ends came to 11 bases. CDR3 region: CASSYGGTFTEAFF. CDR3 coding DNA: TGTGCCAGCAGTTACGGCGGTACGTTCACTGAAGCTTTCTTT.

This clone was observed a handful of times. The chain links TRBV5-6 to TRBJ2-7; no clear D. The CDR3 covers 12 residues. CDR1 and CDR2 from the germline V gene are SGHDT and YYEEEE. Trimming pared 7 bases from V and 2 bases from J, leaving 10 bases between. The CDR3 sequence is CASRLGPYEQYF. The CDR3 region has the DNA TGTGCCAGCCGCCTTGGCCCCTACGAGCAGTACTTC. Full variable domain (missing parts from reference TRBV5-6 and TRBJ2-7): DAGVTQSPTHLIKTRGQQVTLRCSPKSGHDTVSWYQQALGQGPQFIFQYYEEEERQRGNFPDRFSGHQFPNYSSELNVNALLLGDSALYLCASRLGPYEQYFGPGTRLTVT.

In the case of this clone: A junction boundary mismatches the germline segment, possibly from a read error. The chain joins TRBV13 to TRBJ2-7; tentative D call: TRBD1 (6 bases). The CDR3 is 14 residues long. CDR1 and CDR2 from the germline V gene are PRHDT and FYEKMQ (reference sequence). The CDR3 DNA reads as TGTGCCAGCAGCGCCGTGGACAGAGGCTACGGGCAGTACTTC. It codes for CASSAVDRGYGQYF.

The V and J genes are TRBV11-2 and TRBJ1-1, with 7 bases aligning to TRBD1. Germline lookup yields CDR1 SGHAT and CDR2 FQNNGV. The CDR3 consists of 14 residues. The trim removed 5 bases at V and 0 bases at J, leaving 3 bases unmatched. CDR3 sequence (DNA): TGTGCCAGCAGCCGACAGGGTTTGAACACTGAAGCTTTCTTT. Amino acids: CASSRQGLNTEAFF.

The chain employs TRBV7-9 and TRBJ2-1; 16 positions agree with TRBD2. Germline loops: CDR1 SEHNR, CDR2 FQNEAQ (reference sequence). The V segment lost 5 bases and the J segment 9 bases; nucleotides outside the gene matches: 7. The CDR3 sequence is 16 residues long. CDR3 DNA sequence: TGTGCCAGCAGCCCGGGACTAGCGGGGGGGCTTAGTGAGCAGTTCTTC. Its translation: CASSPGLAGGLSEQFF.